This T cell receptor beta chain was captured in a study of cytomegalovirus exposure and HLA in healthy donors. As for the study in general: The early release's HLA-typed donors yielded 65 million to 85 million unique TCRs.

CDR1 is SGHTA and CDR2 is FQGNSA in the germline V gene. The CDR3 sequence is 14 residues long. Between the trimmed V and J ends, which lost 4 bases and 8 bases, there was a span of 17 bases. The PCR had 60 Vbeta and 13 Jbeta primers. The assay was immunoSEQ multiplex PCR, and TCRdb's table has in-frame clones only and misses some. The sample records roughly 45,000 clones, about 80% being singletons. Notes on the study in general: A later analysis found common viral pathogens apparently linked to several of the most significant clusters.

This clone appeared a few times. Its antigen is currently unknown. This clonotype was obtained from a man aged 30-40 years in good health and CMV-seronegative. The chain employs TRBV7-2 and TRBJ1-2, with TRBD1 as a possible D gene (6 bases). What was sequenced was PBMCs. As DNA, the CDR3 is TGTGCCAGCAGCTCGCCGGGGGGCTTCTGGGGCTACACCTTC. Its protein is CASSSPGGFWGYTF.